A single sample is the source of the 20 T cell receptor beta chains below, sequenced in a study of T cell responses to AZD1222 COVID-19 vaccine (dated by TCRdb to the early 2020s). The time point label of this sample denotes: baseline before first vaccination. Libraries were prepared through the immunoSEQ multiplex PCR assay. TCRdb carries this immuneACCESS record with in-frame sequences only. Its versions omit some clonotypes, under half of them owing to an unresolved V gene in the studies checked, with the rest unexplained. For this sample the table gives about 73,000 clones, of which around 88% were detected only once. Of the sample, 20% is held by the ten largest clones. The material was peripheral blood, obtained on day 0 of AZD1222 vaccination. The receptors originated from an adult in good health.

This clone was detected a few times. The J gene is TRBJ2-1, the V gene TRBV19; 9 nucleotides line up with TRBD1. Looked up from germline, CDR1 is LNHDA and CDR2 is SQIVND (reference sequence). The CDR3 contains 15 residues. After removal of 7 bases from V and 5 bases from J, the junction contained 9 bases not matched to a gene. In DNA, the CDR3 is TGTGCCAGTACCCCCGGGACAGGGTGGAACAATGAGCAGTTCTTC. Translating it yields CASTPGTGWNNEQFF.

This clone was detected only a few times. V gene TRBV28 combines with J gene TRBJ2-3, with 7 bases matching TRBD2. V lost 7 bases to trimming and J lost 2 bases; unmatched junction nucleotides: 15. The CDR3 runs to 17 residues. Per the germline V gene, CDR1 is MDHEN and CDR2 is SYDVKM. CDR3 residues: CASTSPSASGLTDTQYF. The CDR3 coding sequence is TGTGCCAGCACCTCCCCGTCGGCTAGCGGCCTCACAGATACGCAGTATTTT. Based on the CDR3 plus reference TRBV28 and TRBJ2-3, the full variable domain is DVKVTQSSRYLVKRTGEKVFLECVQDMDHENMFWYRQDPGLGLRLIYFSYDVKMKEKGDIPEGYSVSREKKERFSLILESASTNQTSMYLCASTSPSASGLTDTQYFGPGTRLTVL.

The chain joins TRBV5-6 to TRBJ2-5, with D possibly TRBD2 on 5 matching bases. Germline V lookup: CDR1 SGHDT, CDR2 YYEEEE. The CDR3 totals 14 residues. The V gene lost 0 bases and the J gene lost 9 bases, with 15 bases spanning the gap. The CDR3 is CASSLGGPARAQYF. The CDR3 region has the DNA TGTGCCAGCAGCTTGGGGGGTCCAGCGAGGGCCCAGTACTTC. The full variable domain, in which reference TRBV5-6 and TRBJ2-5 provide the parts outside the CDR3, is DAGVTQSPTHLIKTRGQQVTLRCSPKSGHDTVSWYQQALGQGPQFIFQYYEEEERQRGNFPDRFSGHQFPNYSSELNVNALLLGDSALYLCASSLGGPARAQYFGPGTRLLVL.

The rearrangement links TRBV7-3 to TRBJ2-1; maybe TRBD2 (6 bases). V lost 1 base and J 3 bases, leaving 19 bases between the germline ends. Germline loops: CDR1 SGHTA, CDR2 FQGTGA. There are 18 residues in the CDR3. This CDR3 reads CASSLIGSSPGGYNEQFF. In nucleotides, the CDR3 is TGTGCCAGCAGCTTAATAGGTTCTAGCCCCGGGGGCTACAATGAGCAGTTCTTC.

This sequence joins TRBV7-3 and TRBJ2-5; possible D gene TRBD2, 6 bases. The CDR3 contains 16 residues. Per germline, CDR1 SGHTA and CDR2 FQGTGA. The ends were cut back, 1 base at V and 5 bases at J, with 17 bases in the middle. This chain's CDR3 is CASSLNSRGSMETQYF. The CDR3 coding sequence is TGTGCCAGCAGCTTAAATTCCCGGGGGAGTATGGAGACCCAGTACTTC. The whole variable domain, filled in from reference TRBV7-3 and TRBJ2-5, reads GAGVSQTPSNKVTEKGKYVELRCDPISGHTALYWYRQSLGQGPEFLIYFQGTGAADDSGLPNDRFFAVRPEGSVSTLKIQRTERGDSAVYLCASSLNSRGSMETQYFGPGTRLLVL.

The CDR3 region has the DNA TGTGCCAGTAGCAAGGGATCTAGCTCCTACGAGCAGTACTTC. Translated: CASSKGSSSYEQYF. The genes are TRBV19 and TRBJ2-7; D is undetermined. V dropped 6 bases and J dropped 0 bases, with 12 bases sitting between them. This CDR3 region has 14 residues. Per the germline V gene, CDR1 is LNHDA and CDR2 is SQIVND (reference sequence).

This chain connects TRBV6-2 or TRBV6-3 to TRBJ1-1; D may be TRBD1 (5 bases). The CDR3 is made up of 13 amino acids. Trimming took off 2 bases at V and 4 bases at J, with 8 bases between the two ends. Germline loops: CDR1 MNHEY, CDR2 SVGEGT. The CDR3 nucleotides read TGTGCCAGCAGTTACGGGGCGTTCACTGAAGCTTTCTTT. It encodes CASSYGAFTEAFF.

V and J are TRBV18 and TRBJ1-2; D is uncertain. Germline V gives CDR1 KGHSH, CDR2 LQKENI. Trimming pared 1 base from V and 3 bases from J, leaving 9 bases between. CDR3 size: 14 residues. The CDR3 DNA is TGTGCCAGCTCACCACTGCACCGGGACTATGGCTACACCTTC. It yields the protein CASSPLHRDYGYTF.

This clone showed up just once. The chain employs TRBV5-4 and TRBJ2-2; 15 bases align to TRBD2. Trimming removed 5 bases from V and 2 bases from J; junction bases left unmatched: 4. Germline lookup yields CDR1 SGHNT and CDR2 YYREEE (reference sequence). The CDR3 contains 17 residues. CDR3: CASRQGLAGGNTGELFF. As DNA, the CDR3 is TGTGCCAGCAGACAGGGACTAGCGGGAGGAAACACCGGGGAGCTGTTTTTT.

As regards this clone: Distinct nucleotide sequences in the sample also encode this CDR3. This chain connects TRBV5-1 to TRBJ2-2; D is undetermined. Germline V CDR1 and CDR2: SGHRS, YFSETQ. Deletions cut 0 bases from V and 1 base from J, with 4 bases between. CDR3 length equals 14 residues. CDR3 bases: TGCGCCAGCAGCTTGGGCGGGAACACCGGGGAGCTGTTTTTT. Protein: CASSLGGNTGELFF.

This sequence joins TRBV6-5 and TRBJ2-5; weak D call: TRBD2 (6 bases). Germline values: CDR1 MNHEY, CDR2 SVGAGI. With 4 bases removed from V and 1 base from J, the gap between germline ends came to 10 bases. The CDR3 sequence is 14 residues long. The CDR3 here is CASSSTRLQETQYF. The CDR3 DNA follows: TGTGCCAGCAGTTCGACTAGACTCCAAGAGACCCAGTACTTC.

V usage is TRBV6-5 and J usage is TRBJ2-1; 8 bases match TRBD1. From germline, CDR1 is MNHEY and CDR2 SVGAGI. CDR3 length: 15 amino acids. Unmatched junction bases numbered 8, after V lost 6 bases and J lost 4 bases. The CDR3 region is CASSRQGPTYNEQFF. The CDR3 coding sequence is TGTGCCAGCAGCCGACAGGGGCCCACATACAATGAGCAGTTCTTC.

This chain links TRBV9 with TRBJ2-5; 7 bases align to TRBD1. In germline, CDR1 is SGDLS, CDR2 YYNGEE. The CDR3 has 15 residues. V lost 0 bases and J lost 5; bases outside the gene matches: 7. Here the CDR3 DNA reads TGTGCCAGCAGCGTAGCAGACAGGGCTGCCGAGACCCAGTACTTC. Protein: CASSVADRAAETQYF.

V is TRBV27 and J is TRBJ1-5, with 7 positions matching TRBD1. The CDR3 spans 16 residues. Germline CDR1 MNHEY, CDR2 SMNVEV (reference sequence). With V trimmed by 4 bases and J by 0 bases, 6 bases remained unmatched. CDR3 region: CASSSRGTDSNQPQHF. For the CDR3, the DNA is TGTGCCAGCAGTTCGCGGGGGACAGATAGCAATCAGCCCCAGCATTTT.

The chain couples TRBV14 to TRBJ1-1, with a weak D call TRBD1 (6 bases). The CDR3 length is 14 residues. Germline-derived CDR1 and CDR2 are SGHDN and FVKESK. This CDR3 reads CASRDPGAYTEAFF. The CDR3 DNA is TGTGCGAGTAGGGATCCGGGGGCTTACACTGAAGCTTTCTTT.

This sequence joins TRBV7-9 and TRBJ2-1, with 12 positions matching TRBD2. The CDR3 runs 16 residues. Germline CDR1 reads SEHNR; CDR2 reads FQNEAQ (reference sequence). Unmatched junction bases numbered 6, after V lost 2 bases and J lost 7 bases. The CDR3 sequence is CASSLTGLAGSNEQFF. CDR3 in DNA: TGTGCCAGCAGCTTAACCGGACTAGCGGGGTCGAATGAGCAGTTCTTC.

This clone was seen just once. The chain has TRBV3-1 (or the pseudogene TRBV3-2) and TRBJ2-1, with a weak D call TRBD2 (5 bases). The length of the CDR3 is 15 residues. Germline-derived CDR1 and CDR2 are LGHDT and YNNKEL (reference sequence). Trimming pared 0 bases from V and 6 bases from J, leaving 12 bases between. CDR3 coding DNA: TGTGCCAGCAGCCAAGACGGGATGAGTGGCAATGAGCAGTTCTTC. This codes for CASSQDGMSGNEQFF.

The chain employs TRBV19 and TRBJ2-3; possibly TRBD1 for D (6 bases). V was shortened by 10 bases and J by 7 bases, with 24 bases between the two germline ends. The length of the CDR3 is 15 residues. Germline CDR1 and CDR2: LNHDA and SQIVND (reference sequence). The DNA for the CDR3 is TGTGCCACCCAAGGGGTGGGGGCCTCCGGGAATACGCAGTATTTT. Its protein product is CATQGVGASGNTQYF.

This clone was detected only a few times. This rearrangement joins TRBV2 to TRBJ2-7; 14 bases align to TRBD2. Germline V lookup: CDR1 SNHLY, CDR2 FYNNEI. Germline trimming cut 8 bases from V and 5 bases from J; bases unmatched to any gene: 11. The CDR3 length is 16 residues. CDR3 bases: TGTGCCAGCTCACGCCCGACTAGCGGGAGGGAGAACGAGCAGTACTTC. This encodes CASSRPTSGRENEQYF.

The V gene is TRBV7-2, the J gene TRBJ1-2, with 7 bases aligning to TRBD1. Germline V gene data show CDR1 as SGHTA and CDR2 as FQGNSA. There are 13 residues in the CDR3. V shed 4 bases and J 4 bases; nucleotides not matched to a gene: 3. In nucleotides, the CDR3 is TGTGCCAGCAGCTCGACAGGGCTCTATGGCTACACCTTC. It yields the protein CASSSTGLYGYTF.